This T cell receptor beta chain was recorded in a study of T cells expressing NK-cell markers. CDR1 is SNHLY and CDR2 is FYNNEI in the germline V gene. The CDR3 length is 14 residues. A remark on this clonotype: Its antigen is still unknown.

TCR beta cDNA was generated via 5'RACE template switching incorporating UMIs. TCRdb processed the 5' RACE reads again and assigns one entry to each CDR3 protein, with no DNA. The repertoire shows about 380,000 distinct CDR3 sequences; the top ten hold over 4%. Broader study findings: Similarly, these clonotypes led the CD3+CD56-NKG2C+ fraction as well in a few donors. Over 5 donors carried dominant NKG2C+ clonotypes that made up about 1.0-7.5% of their CD8+ T cells.

The receptor's source is a man aged 18 to 69 in good health. This chain joins TRBV2 and TRBJ2-3; TCRdb calls TRBD2, which cannot be checked without DNA. Source material: blood T cells: a sorted CD56 or NKG2C T cell subset, CD4+ or CD8+ T cells, or bulk PBMC T cells (not recorded which). The CDR3 sequence is CASSTSGGTDTQYF.